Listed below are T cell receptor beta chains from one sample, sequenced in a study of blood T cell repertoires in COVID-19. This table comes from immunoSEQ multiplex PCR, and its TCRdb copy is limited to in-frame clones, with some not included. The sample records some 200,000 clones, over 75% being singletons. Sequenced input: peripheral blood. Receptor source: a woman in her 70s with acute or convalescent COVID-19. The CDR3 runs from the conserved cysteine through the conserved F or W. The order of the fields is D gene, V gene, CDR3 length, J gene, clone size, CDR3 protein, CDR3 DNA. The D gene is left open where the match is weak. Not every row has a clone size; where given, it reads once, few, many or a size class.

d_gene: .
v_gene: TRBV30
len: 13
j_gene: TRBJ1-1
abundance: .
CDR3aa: CAWSGQANTEAFF
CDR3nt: TGTGCCTGGAGTGGCCAGGCGAACACTGAAGCTTTCTTT

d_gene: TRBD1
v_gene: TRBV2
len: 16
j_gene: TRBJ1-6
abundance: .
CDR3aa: CASTPTGAGARSPLHF
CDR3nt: TGTGCCAGCACCCCGACAGGGGCCGGGGCCCGTTCACCCCTCCACTTT

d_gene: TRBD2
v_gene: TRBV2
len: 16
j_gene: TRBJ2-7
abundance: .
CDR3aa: CASKKGLAGAAYEQYF
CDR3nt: TGTGCCAGTAAAAAGGGACTAGCGGGCGCCGCCTACGAGCAGTACTTC

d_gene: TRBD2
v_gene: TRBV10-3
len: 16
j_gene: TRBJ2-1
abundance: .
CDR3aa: CAISEYAGVSYNEQFF
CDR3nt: TGTGCCATCAGTGAGTACGCGGGAGTTTCCTACAATGAGCAGTTCTTC

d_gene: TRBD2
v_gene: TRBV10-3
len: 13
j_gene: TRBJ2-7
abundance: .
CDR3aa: CAIAGLADDEQYF
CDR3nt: TGTGCCATCGCGGGACTAGCCGACGACGAGCAGTACTTC

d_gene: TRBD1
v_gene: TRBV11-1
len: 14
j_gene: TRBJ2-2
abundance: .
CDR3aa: CASSLGQGAGELFF
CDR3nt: TGTGCCAGCAGCTTAGGACAGGGGGCCGGGGAGCTGTTTTTT

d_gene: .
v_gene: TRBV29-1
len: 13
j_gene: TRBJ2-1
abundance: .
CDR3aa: CSVGASVGNEQFF
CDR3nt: TGCAGCGTGGGGGCCTCTGTGGGTAATGAGCAGTTCTTC

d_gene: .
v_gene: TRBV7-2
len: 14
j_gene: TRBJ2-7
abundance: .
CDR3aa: CASSLDTGVYEQYF
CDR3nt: TGTGCCAGCAGCTTAGATACGGGAGTCTACGAGCAGTACTTC

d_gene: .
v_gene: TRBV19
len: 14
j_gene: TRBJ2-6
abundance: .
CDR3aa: CASSVGPGANVLTF
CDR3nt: TGTGCCAGTAGTGTTGGGCCTGGGGCCAACGTCCTGACTTTC

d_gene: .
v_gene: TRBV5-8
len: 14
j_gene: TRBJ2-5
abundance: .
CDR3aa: CASSFGRGHETQYF
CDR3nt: TGTGCCAGCAGCTTTGGCAGGGGCCACGAGACCCAGTACTTC

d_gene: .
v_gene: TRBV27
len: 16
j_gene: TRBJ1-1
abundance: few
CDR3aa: CASSLGRDKPNTEAFF
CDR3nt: TGTGCCAGCAGTTTAGGACGGGACAAGCCGAACACTGAAGCTTTCTTT

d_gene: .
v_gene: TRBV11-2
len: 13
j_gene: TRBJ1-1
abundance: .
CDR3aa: CASSLAGNTEAFF
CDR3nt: TGTGCCAGCAGCTTAGCCGGGAACACTGAAGCTTTCTTT

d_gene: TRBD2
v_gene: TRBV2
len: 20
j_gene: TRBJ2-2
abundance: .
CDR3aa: CASKRTSGRLTFANTGELFF
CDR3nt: TGTGCCAGCAAAAGAACTAGCGGGAGACTAACTTTCGCGAACACCGGGGAGCTGTTTTTT

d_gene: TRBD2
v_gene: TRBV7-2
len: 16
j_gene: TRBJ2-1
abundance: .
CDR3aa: CASSLVLAGGSNEQFF
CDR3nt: TGTGCCAGCAGCTTAGTTTTAGCGGGAGGCTCGAATGAGCAGTTCTTC

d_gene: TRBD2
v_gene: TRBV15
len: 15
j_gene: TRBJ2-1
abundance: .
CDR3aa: CATSRGTSGFLEQFF
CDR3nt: TGTGCCACCAGCAGGGGGACTAGCGGTTTTCTAGAGCAGTTCTTC

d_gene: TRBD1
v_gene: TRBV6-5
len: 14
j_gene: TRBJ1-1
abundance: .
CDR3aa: CASMTQGGNTEAFF
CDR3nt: TGTGCCAGCATGACCCAGGGGGGAAACACTGAAGCTTTCTTT

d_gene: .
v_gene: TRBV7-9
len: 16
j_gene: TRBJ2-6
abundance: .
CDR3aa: CASSQGNWSGANVLTF
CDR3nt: TGTGCCAGCAGTCAGGGTAACTGGTCTGGGGCCAACGTCCTGACTTTC